These 17 T cell receptor beta chains share one sample of origin, sequenced in a study of patients and donors after allogeneic stem cell transplantation. TCRdb reprocessed the RT-PCR reads via MiXCR and lists one record per CDR3 protein. The data hold approximately 250,000 distinct CDR3 sequences, with roughly an eighth observed a single time. Sequencing was performed on blood, either unsorted or a sorted T cell fraction (not recorded which). The receptors stem from a human donor who was either an allogeneic HSCT recipient or a stem cell or donor lymphocyte infusion donor (not recorded which). It is not recorded whose cells these are; they may come from a transplant donor.

This clonotype was counted only a few times. The chain carries TRBV5-6 and TRBJ2-6; D not certain. V was clipped by 1 base and J by 0 bases, with 8 bases between them. The CDR3 runs to 16 residues. Germline V CDR1 and CDR2: SGHDT, YYEEEE. The CDR3 DNA is TGTGCCAGCAGCTTGAACAGCCTCTCTGGGGCCAACGTCCTGACTTTC. The encoded protein is CASSLNSLSGANVLTF. The entire variable domain, with the rest obtained from reference TRBV5-6 and TRBJ2-6, is as follows: DAGVTQSPTHLIKTRGQQVTLRCSPKSGHDTVSWYQQALGQGPQFIFQYYEEEERQRGNFPDRFSGHQFPNYSSELNVNALLLGDSALYLCASSLNSLSGANVLTFGAGSRLTVL.

This clonotype was seen a few times. The chain recombines TRBV12-3 or TRBV12-4 with TRBJ2-1; a weak D match, TRBD1 (5 bases). This CDR3 spans 15 amino acids. V lost 5 bases to trimming and J lost 4 bases, with 15 bases between them. The DNA for the CDR3 is TGTGCCAGCAGTCCCGGCAGGGTCGGTTACAATGAGCAGTTCTTC. Translation: CASSPGRVGYNEQFF.

The rearrangement uses TRBV5-6 and TRBJ1-1, with D uncertain. The V end was cut by 0 bases, the J end by 1 base, with 10 bases between. The CDR3 has 15 amino acids. Per germline, CDR1 SGHDT and CDR2 YYEEEE. The DNA for the CDR3 is TGTGCCAGCAGCTTGGCCATCGGCAGGAACACTGAAGCTTTCTTT. Encoded protein: CASSLAIGRNTEAFF. The full variable domain, rest sourced from reference TRBV5-6 and TRBJ1-1, is DAGVTQSPTHLIKTRGQQVTLRCSPKSGHDTVSWYQQALGQGPQFIFQYYEEEERQRGNFPDRFSGHQFPNYSSELNVNALLLGDSALYLCASSLAIGRNTEAFFGQGTRLTVV.

The V call is TRBV6-2 or TRBV6-3, the J call TRBJ1-1; D unclear. Between the trimmed V and J ends, which lost 0 bases and 10 bases, there was a span of 6 bases. The CDR3 is 11 residues long. Germline V lookup: CDR1 MNHEY, CDR2 SVGEGT. The chain's CDR3 is CASSYSLGAFF. The CDR3 region has the DNA TGTGCCAGCAGTTACTCTTTAGGAGCTTTCTTT.

The chain employs TRBV20-1 and TRBJ2-1; 15 bases agree with TRBD2. The ends lost 6 bases at V and 3 bases at J; junction bases unmatched: 9. Germline loops: CDR1 DFQATT, CDR2 SNEGSKA (reference sequence). There are 17 residues in the CDR3. CDR3 bases: TGCAGTGCGCCGGGACTAGCGGGGGGTTTTGGCTACAATGAGCAGTTCTTC. This sequence encodes CSAPGLAGGFGYNEQFF.

V is TRBV10-3 and J is TRBJ2-2; D is possibly TRBD1 (6 bases). V lost 8 bases to trimming and J lost 2 bases, with 15 bases between them. Looked up from germline, CDR1 is ENHRY and CDR2 is SYGVKD. The length of the CDR3 is 15 residues. The chain's CDR3 is CAILPRGGNTGELFF. In DNA form, the CDR3 reads TGTGCCATCTTACCACGAGGGGGAAACACCGGGGAGCTGTTTTTT.

This clonotype has ten or more counts. This rearrangement joins TRBV20-1 to TRBJ2-5, with 9 bases matching TRBD2. In germline, CDR1 is DFQATT, CDR2 SNEGSKA (reference sequence). Losses at the gene ends were 3 bases for V and 5 bases for J; bases not matched to a gene: 7. The CDR3 runs 14 residues. CDR3: CSASLGLAEETQYF. The CDR3 bases are TGCAGTGCTAGCCTGGGACTAGCTGAGGAGACCCAGTACTTC.

The chain is built from TRBV11-3 and TRBJ1-1; tentative D call: TRBD1 (5 bases). The CDR3 sequence is 15 residues long. V lost 2 bases, J lost 2 bases, and 12 bases lay in between. Looked up from germline, CDR1 is SGHNT and CDR2 is YENEEA. The CDR3, as DNA: TGTGCCAGCAGCTTAACGTCGCAGGGCAACACTGAAGCTTTCTTT. This translates into CASSLTSQGNTEAFF.

The chain couples TRBV4-3 to TRBJ2-7, with unresolved D. CDR1 LGHNA and CDR2 YSLEER come from the germline V gene. V lost 1 base and J lost 0, with 10 bases in between. There are 15 residues in the CDR3. CDR3 in amino acids: CASSQGYFGSYEQYF. The CDR3 DNA reads as TGCGCCAGCAGCCAAGGTTATTTCGGCTCCTACGAGCAGTACTTC.

V and J are TRBV3-1 and TRBJ2-1; D gene uncertain. V was cut by 1 base and J by 5 bases, with 9 bases left in between. Germline V CDR1 and CDR2: LGHDT, YNNKEL (reference sequence). The CDR3 runs to 14 residues. The CDR3 loop reads CASSQGSSNNEQFF. DNA of the CDR3: TGTGCCAGCAGCCAAGGTTCATCAAACAATGAGCAGTTCTTC.

The DNA for the CDR3 is TGTGCCAGCAGCTTAGCTAGCGGGAGCGGCACAGATACGCAGTATTTT. As protein: CASSLASGSGTDTQYF. The chain recombines TRBV7-9 with TRBJ2-3; 9 positions agree with TRBD2. The trim removed 0 bases at V and 1 base at J, leaving 2 bases unmatched. This CDR3 is 16 amino acids long. Germline V gene data show CDR1 as SEHNR and CDR2 as FQNEAQ (reference sequence). The full variable domain, its missing parts supplied by reference TRBV7-9 and TRBJ2-3, is DTGVSQNPRHKITKRGQNVTFRCDPISEHNRLYWYRQTLGQGPEFLTYFQNEAQLEKSRLLSDRFSAERPKGSFSTLEIQRTEQGDSAMYLCASSLASGSGTDTQYFGPGTRLTVL.

This clonotype was detected a few times. V usage is TRBV11-3 and J usage is TRBJ2-1; 7 bases agree with TRBD1. Trimming at V came to 5 bases and at J to 9 bases, leaving 13 bases not matched to a gene. There are 15 residues in the CDR3. CDR1 and CDR2 from the germline V gene are SGHNT and YENEEA. DNA of the CDR3: TGTGCCAGCAGCCTTCCTACGACAGGGTTGGGTGAGCAGTTCTTC. As protein: CASSLPTTGLGEQFF. The complete variable domain, with remaining parts taken from reference TRBV11-3 and TRBJ2-1, reads EAGVVQSPRYKIIEKKQPVAFWCNPISGHNTLYWYLQNLGQGPELLIRYENEEAVDDSQLPKDRFSAERLKGVDSTLKIQPAELGDSAVYLCASSLPTTGLGEQFFGPGTRLTVL.

This clonotype occurred a few times. The CDR3 region is CASSPGRNTGELFF. For the CDR3, the DNA is TGTGCCAGCAGTCCCGGCAGGAACACCGGGGAGCTGTTTTTT. The chain combines TRBV12-3 or TRBV12-4 with TRBJ2-2; no clear D gene. Trimming shortened V by 5 bases and J by 1 base, and 8 bases separated the two germline ends. The CDR3 has 14 amino acids.

The chain joins TRBV5-5 to TRBJ2-3; 10 nucleotides agree with TRBD2. This CDR3 has 15 amino acids. V was clipped by 10 bases and J by 4 bases; unmatched bases: 12. The germline V gene has CDR1 SGHKS and CDR2 YYEKEE (reference sequence). In nucleotides, the CDR3 is TGTGCCCCCGGCGAGCGGGGGGGCCCGGCAGATACGCAGTATTTT. Its protein is CAPGERGGPADTQYF.

This chain connects TRBV15 to TRBJ2-1; TRBD2 might be the D (6 bases). The V gene's germline CDR1 is LNHNV and CDR2 YYDKDF (reference sequence). Between the trimmed V and J ends, which lost 4 bases and 2 bases, there was a span of 9 bases. The CDR3 consists of 14 residues. The CDR3 protein is CATSTLATYNEQFF. The DNA of the CDR3 is TGTGCCACCAGCACGCTAGCGACCTACAATGAGCAGTTCTTC. The full variable domain, its missing parts supplied by reference TRBV15 and TRBJ2-1, is DAMVIQNPRYQVTQFGKPVTLSCSQTLNHNVMYWYQQKSSQAPKLLFHYYDKDFNNEADTPDNFQSRRPNTSFCFLDIRSPGLGDTAMYLCATSTLATYNEQFFGPGTRLTVL.

This clonotype has at least ten counts. The chain links TRBV29-1 to TRBJ2-1; tentatively, D is TRBD2 (7 bases). Germline CDR1 reads SQVTM; CDR2 reads ANQGSEA. The CDR3 length is 13 residues. Trimming took off 4 bases at V and 7 bases at J, with 14 bases between the two ends. CDR3: CSVVAGARNEQFF. CDR3 nucleotide sequence: TGCAGCGTTGTCGCGGGGGCTCGGAATGAGCAGTTCTTC.

The V and J genes are TRBV18 and TRBJ2-7, with 11 bases that match TRBD2. CDR1 is KGHSH and CDR2 is LQKENI in the germline V gene. The CDR3 has 15 residues. Unmatched junction bases numbered 5, after V lost 4 bases and J lost 3 bases. This CDR3 reads CASSHGTSGIYEQYF. The CDR3, as DNA: TGTGCCAGCTCACACGGGACTAGCGGTATCTACGAGCAGTACTTC. The whole variable domain, filled in from reference TRBV18 and TRBJ2-7, reads NAGVMQNPRHLVRRRGQEARLRCSPMKGHSHVYWYRQLPEEGLKFMVYLQKENIIDESGMPKERFSAEFPKEGPSILRIQQVVRGDSAAYFCASSHGTSGIYEQYFGPGTRLTVT.